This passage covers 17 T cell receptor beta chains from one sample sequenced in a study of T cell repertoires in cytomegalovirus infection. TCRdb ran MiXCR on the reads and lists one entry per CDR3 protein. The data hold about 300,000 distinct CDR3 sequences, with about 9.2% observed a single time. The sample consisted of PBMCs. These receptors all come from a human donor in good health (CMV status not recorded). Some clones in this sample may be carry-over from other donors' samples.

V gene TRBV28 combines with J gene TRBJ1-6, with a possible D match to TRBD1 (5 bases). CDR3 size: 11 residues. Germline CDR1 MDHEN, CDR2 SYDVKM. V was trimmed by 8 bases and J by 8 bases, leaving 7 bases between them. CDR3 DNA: TGTGCCAGCGGGGGGTATTCACCCCTCCACTTT. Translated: CASGGYSPLHF.

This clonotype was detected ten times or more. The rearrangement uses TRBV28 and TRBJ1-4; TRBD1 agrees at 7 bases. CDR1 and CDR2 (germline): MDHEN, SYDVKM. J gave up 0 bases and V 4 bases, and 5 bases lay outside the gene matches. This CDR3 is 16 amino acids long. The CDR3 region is CASSSDRETTNEKLFF. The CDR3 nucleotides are TGTGCCAGCAGTTCCGACAGGGAGACAACTAATGAAAAACTGTTTTTT.

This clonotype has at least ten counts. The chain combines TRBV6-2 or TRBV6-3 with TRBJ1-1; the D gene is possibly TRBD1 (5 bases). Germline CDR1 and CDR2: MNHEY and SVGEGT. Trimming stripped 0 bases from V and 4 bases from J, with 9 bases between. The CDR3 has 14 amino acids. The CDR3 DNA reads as TGTGCCAGCAGTTACTCATGGGGACCCACTGAAGCTTTCTTT. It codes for CASSYSWGPTEAFF.

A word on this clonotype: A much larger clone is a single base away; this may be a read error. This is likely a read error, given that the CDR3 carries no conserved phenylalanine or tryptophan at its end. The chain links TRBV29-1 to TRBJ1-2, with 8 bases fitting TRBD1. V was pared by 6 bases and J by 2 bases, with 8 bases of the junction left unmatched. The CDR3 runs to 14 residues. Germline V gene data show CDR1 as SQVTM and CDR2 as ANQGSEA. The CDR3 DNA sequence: TGCAGCGTAGTTGGACAGGGAGTAAACTATGGCTACACCCTC. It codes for CSVVGQGVNYGYTL.

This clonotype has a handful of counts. The CDR3 loop reads CASSPGPNIQPQHF. In DNA, the CDR3 is TGTGCCAGTAGTCCCGGCCCCAACATTCAGCCCCAGCATTTT. V and J are TRBV19 and TRBJ1-5, with D hard to call. Deletions cut 5 bases from V and 6 bases from J, with 14 bases between. The CDR3 is made up of 14 amino acids. Germline V gene sequence: CDR1 LNHDA, CDR2 SQIVND (reference sequence).

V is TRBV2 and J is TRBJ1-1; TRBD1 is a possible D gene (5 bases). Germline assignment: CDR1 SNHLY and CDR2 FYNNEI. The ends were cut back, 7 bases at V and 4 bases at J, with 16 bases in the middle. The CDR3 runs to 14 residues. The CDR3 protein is CASNLGTAGTEAFF. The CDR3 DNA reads TGTGCCAGCAACCTGGGGACCGCGGGCACTGAAGCTTTCTTT.

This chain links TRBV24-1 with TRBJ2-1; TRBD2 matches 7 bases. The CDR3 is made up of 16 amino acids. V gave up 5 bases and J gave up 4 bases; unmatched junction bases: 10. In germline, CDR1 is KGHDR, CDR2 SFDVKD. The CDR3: CATSAPWAGVYNEQFF. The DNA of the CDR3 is TGTGCCACCAGTGCCCCGTGGGCGGGAGTGTACAATGAGCAGTTCTTC.

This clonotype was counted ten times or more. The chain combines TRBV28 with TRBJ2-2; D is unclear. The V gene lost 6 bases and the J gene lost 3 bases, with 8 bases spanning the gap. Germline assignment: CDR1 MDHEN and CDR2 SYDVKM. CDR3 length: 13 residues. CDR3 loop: CASRSGDTGELFF. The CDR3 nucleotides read TGTGCCAGCAGGAGTGGGGACACCGGGGAGCTGTTTTTT.

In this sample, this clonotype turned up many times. The CDR3 region has the DNA TGTGCCAGCAGCTTAGAGGGAGGTCAGCCCCAGCATTTT. It translates to CASSLEGGQPQHF. This chain joins TRBV7-2 and TRBJ1-5; D ambiguous. CDR1 and CDR2 from the germline V gene are SGHTA and FQGNSA. Trimming pared 1 base from V and 6 bases from J, leaving 7 bases between. This CDR3 region has 13 residues.

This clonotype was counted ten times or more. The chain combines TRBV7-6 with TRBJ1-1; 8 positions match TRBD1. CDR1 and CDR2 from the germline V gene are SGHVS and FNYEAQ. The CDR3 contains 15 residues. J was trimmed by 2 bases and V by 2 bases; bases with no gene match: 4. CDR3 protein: CASSLSQGANTEAFF. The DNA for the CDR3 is TGTGCCAGCAGCTTAAGCCAGGGGGCTAACACTGAAGCTTTCTTT. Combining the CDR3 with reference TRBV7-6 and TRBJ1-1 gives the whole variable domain GAGVSQSPRYKVTKRGQDVALRCDPISGHVSLYWYRQALGQGPEFLTYFNYEAQQDKSGLPNDRFSAERPEGSISTLTIQRTEQRDSAMYRCASSLSQGANTEAFFGQGTRLTVV.

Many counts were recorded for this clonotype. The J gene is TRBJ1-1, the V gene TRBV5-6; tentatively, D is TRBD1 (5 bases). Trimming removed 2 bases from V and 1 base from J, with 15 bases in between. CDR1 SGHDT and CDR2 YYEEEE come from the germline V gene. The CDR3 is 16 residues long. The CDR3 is CASSFFPGQANTEAFF. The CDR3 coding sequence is TGTGCCAGCAGCTTCTTTCCGGGGCAGGCGAACACTGAAGCTTTCTTT.

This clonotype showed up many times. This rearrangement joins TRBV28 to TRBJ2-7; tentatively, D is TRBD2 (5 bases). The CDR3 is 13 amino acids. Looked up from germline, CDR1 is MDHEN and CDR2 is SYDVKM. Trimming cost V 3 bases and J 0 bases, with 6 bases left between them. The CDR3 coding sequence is TGTGCCAGCAGTTTCACTAGCTCCTACGAGCAGTACGTC. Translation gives CASSFTSSYEQYV.

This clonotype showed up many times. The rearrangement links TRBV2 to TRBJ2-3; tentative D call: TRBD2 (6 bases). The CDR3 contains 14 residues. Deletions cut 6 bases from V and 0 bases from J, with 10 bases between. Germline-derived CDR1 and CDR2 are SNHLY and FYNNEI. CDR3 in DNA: TGTGCCAGCAGGCTTGGGACTAGCACAGATACGCAGTATTTT. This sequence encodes CASRLGTSTDTQYF. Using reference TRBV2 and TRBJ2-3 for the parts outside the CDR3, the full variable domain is EPEVTQTPSHQVTQMGQEVILRCVPISNHLYFYWYRQILGQKVEFLVSFYNNEISEKSEIFDDQFSVERPDGSNFTLKIRSTKLEDSAMYFCASRLGTSTDTQYFGPGTRLTVL.

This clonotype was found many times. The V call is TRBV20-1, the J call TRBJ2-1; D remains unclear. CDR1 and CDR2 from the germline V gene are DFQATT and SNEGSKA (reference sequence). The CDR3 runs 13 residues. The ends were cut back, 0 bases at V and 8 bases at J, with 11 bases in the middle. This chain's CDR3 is CSARDRRRDEQFF. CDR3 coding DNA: TGCAGTGCTAGAGACCGTCGTCGCGATGAGCAGTTCTTC.

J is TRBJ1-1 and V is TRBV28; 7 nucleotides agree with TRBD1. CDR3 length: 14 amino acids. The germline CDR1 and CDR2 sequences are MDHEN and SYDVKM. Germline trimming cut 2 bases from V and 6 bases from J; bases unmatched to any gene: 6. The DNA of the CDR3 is TGTGCCAGCAGTTTAGGGGTACAGGGGTCTGAAGCTTTCTTT. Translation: CASSLGVQGSEAFF.

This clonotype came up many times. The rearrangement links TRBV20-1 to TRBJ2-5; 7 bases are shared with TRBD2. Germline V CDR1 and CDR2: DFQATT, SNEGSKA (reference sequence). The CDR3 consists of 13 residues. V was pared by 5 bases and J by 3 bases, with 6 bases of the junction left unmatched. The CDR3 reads CSALEAGKETQYF. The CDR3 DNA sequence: TGCAGTGCTCTAGAAGCGGGGAAAGAGACCCAGTACTTC.

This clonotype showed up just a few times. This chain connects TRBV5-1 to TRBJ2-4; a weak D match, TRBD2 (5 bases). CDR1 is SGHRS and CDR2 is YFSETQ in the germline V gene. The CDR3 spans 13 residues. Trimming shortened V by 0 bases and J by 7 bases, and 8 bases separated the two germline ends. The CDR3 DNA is TGCGCCAGCAGCTTGGATGGAGGCAACATTCAGTACTTC. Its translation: CASSLDGGNIQYF.